This entry is about one T cell receptor beta chain. Its antigen is unidentified. Produced via immunoSEQ multiplex PCR; TCRdb's table is partial and in-frame only. The sample gives approximately 120,000 clones, about 96% of which show up once; approximately 1.5% is in the top ten. V dropped 3 bases and J dropped 7 bases, with 8 bases sitting between them. The CDR3 covers 12 residues. Germline assignment: CDR1 SGHNT and CDR2 YYREEE (reference sequence). The record originates from a study of cytomegalovirus exposure and HLA in healthy donors. Study at large: A subsequent analysis reported that the 95 to 150 validation repertoires were produced on the same platform that had also been used for the roughly 710 first-cohort repertoires.

Notes on the study in general: High sensitivity and specificity were reportedly achieved when the classifier diagnosed cytomegalovirus status. According to the study, about 180 TCR beta chains were cytomegalovirus-associated. A subsequent analysis found that TCR clusters from the first cohort also tended to co-occur in the roughly 120 validation repertoires, with around 94% of cluster scores above 0.

This receptor was identified in a young man in good health and CMV-seronegative. The rearrangement uses TRBV5-4 and TRBJ2-1; perhaps TRBD1 as D (6 bases). Sequencing used PBMCs. CDR3 in DNA: TGTGCCAGCAGCTCAGGGGAGAATGAGCAGTTCTTC. Translation: CASSSGENEQFF.